This TCR beta chain is from a study of CD8 T cells in Susac syndrome. Study-level points and caveats: The study admitted that it had a relatively small number of individuals in its TCR sequencing and HLA analysis.

It was treatment-naive patients with stable or active relapsing-remitting disease who made up the multiple sclerosis controls. This clonotype was observed a single time. Its antigen is not known. The length of the CDR3 is 13 residues. Germline loops: CDR1 SGHDT, CDR2 YYEEEE. The V and J ends lost 0 bases and 9 bases respectively, with 10 bases between them. Random hexamers primed reverse transcription of about 0.5 to 1 ug RNA. Coverage of TCR beta CDR3 amplification by immunoSEQ multiplex PCR extended to 54 Vbeta and 13 Jbeta. TCRdb called the immunoSEQ multiplex PCR reads again in MiXCR, with one record for every CDR3 protein. The sample contains around 120,000 distinct CDR3 sequences, 85% to 95% of which appear only once.

The rearrangement joins TRBV5-6 to TRBJ2-1; D may be TRBD1 or TRBD2 (5 bases each). The origin of this receptor is a human donor with multiple sclerosis. Sequences were obtained from CD4+ T cells from PBMCs. The CDR3 sequence is CASSLVREIEQFF. The CDR3 region has the DNA TGTGCCAGCAGCTTGGTCAGGGAGATTGAGCAGTTCTTC.